Presented here are 13 T cell receptor beta chains from one specimen sequenced in a study of T-cell reconstitution after alpha-beta-depleted transplantation in children. Molecular barcoding with unique molecular identifiers was used for the TCRbeta library. A single record per CDR3 protein comes from TCRdb applying MiXCR to the PCR reads. This sample has approximately 110,000 distinct CDR3 sequences; approximately 10% occur once, and the top ten carry under 40%. Sequencing used PBMCs, obtained before TCRalphabeta/CD19-depleted stem cell transplant. The receptors stem from a boy younger than 10 with acute lymphoblastic leukemia, due to receive a stem cell transplant.

This clonotype was found a few times. The chain recombines TRBV20-1 with TRBJ1-6; D is perhaps TRBD1 (5 bases). This CDR3 spans 13 amino acids. V lost 6 bases and J lost 9, with 15 bases in between. Germline V gene data show CDR1 as DFQATT and CDR2 as SNEGSKA (reference sequence). The CDR3, as DNA: TGCAGTGCCCAGGGTCGCGTAGGTTCACCCCTCCACTTT. It translates to CSAQGRVGSPLHF.

This clonotype was recorded a few times. Because the CDR3 is missing its conserved closing phenylalanine or tryptophan, this is likely a read error. Because the CDR3's place on the DNA is in doubt, the DNA is left out and the CDR3 is given as listed by TCRdb. The chain is built from TRBV4-2 and TRBJ2-7; TRBD2 is the table's D call and was not checked against the DNA. Including both end residues, the CDR3 is 13 amino acids long. Per germline, CDR1 LGHNA and CDR2 YNFKEQ. CDR3 sequence: CASSQDLGTSVTL.

The chain employs TRBV19 and TRBJ1-2; TRBD1 might be the D (5 bases). The V and J ends lost 3 bases and 7 bases respectively, with 12 bases between them. Germline V gene sequence: CDR1 LNHDA, CDR2 SQIVND (reference sequence). There are 13 residues in the CDR3. CDR3 nucleotide sequence: TGTGCCAGTAGTATCCCGGGGGTTTCTGGCTACACCTTC. Translating gives CASSIPGVSGYTF.

This clonotype has ten or more counts. One junction end does not reproduce the germline sequence, and a read error may be involved. The chain couples TRBV20-1 to TRBJ2-2; TRBD2 agrees at 15 bases. CDR3 length equals 15 residues. Germline CDR1 DFQATT, CDR2 SNEGSKA (reference sequence). CDR3 in amino acids: CIARGLAGGAGELFF. In DNA form, the CDR3 reads TGCATTGCTAGGGGACTAGCGGGAGGAGCGGGGGAGCTGTTTTTT.

In this sample, this clonotype turned up a few times. This chain links TRBV28 with TRBJ1-1, with 11 bases identical to TRBD1. V lost 7 bases, J lost 8 bases, and 12 bases stayed unmatched. Germline lookup yields CDR1 MDHEN and CDR2 SYDVKM. The CDR3 has 15 amino acids. The CDR3 DNA reads TGTGCCAGCAACAATGACGTGGACAGGGGGCACGAAGCTTTCTTT. This translates into CASNNDVDRGHEAFF.

This chain joins TRBV5-1 and TRBJ2-2, with D hard to call. CDR3 size: 16 residues. Germline V gene data show CDR1 as SGHRS and CDR2 as YFSETQ. Trimming removed 2 bases at V and 0 bases at J, with 11 bases between. CDR3: CASSFDTFANTGELFF. CDR3 bases: TGCGCCAGCAGCTTTGATACTTTCGCGAACACCGGGGAGCTGTTTTTT.

This clonotype was detected only a few times. The rearrangement uses TRBV6-5 and TRBJ2-7; weak D call: TRBD2 (5 bases). V was clipped by 0 bases and J by 3 bases, with 9 bases between them. This CDR3 contains 14 residues. The V gene's germline CDR1 is MNHEY and CDR2 SVGAGI. CDR3 DNA: TGTGCCAGCAGTTACTCGATACGGGACTACGAGCAGTACTTC. Encoded protein: CASSYSIRDYEQYF.

This clonotype appeared a few times. V gene TRBV7-4 combines with J gene TRBJ1-2; D might be TRBD1 (5 bases). V lost 1 base and J lost 8, with 11 bases in between. Germline lookup yields CDR1 SGHVT and CDR2 SQSDAQ. The CDR3 runs 13 residues. The CDR3 protein is CASSLGSGTGYTF. The CDR3 DNA follows: TGTGCCAGCAGCTTAGGGTCAGGGACCGGCTACACCTTC.

This clonotype showed up many times. J is TRBJ1-1 and V is TRBV28; possibly TRBD1 for D (6 bases). CDR1 is MDHEN and CDR2 is SYDVKM in the germline V gene. The ends were cut back, 4 bases at V and 4 bases at J, with 13 bases in the middle. The CDR3 has 14 amino acids. In nucleotides, the CDR3 is TGTGCCAGCAGTTCAGCAGGGGCGGGCACTGAAGCTTTCTTT. Amino acid sequence: CASSSAGAGTEAFF.

At least ten counts were recorded for this clonotype. The rearrangement joins TRBV20-1 to TRBJ2-3; D gene uncertain. Trimming stripped 6 bases from V and 12 bases from J, with 19 bases between. This CDR3 is built from 12 residues. CDR1 DFQATT and CDR2 SNEGSKA come from the germline V gene (reference sequence). The CDR3 DNA is TGCAGTGCCAACTCCGATATGCATGTCCAGTATTTT. Translating it yields CSANSDMHVQYF.

This clonotype was seen a handful of times. The genes are TRBV5-1 and TRBJ1-2; D perhaps matches TRBD1 (6 bases). The V gene's germline CDR1 is SGHRS and CDR2 YFSETQ. The V end lost 4 bases, the J end lost 3 bases, and 13 bases lay between the germline ends. The CDR3 spans 14 residues. The CDR3 here is CASSHQGRHYGYTF. The CDR3 DNA reads as TGCGCCAGCAGCCACCAGGGGCGCCACTATGGCTACACCTTC.

The chain combines TRBV6-2 or TRBV6-3 with TRBJ2-5; D gene unclear. CDR1 and CDR2 (germline): MNHEY, SVGEGT. The V end was cut by 4 bases, the J end by 2 bases, with 11 bases between. The CDR3 extends over 14 amino acids. Written as DNA, the CDR3 is TGTGCCAGCAGTTTCAGGATTGGGCAAGAGACCCAGTACTTC. Translated, it gives CASSFRIGQETQYF.

This clonotype showed up many times. V usage is TRBV6-5 and J usage is TRBJ2-1; D might be TRBD2 (6 bases). The CDR3 is 16 amino acids. V was shortened by 1 base and J by 0 bases, with 10 bases between the two germline ends. The germline CDR1 and CDR2 sequences are MNHEY and SVGAGI. The CDR3 loop reads CASSYWAGNSYNEQFF. The CDR3 DNA is TGTGCCAGCAGTTACTGGGCGGGGAACTCCTACAATGAGCAGTTCTTC.